This T cell receptor beta chain originates from a study of cytomegalovirus exposure and HLA in healthy donors. General observations from the study: Highly shared sequence variants in one cluster were likely a sequencing artifact.

Primers: 60 Vbeta forward and 13 Jbeta reverse. Only in-frame clones appear in the TCRdb table, and some are missing; sequencing was by immunoSEQ multiplex PCR. The repertoire holds about 140,000 clones, with 65% to 85% as singletons. The CDR3 contains 13 residues. Germline-derived CDR1 and CDR2 are SEHNR and FQNEAQ (reference sequence). V was pared by 5 bases and J by 9 bases, with 14 bases between. Notes on this clone: The antigen remains unidentified.

The sequence derives from a man between 45 and 60 years old in good health and CMV-seronegative. The sequencing sample was made of PBMCs. This chain links TRBV7-9 with TRBJ1-5; D gene unclear. The CDR3 spells CASSEGGTRPQHF. CDR3 DNA: TGTGCCAGCAGCGAGGGCGGCACGCGGCCCCAGCATTTT.